This paragraph covers one TCR beta chain sequence. The source of the sample is a study of control samples from healthy donors and cancer patients. CDR3 length: 13 amino acids. Trimming shortened V by 6 bases and J by 6 bases, and 14 bases separated the two germline ends. The method was immunoSEQ multiplex PCR; TCRdb's version includes in-frame clones alone and lacks a portion of them. The table records tens of thousands of clones, 80% to 95% of them present only once. Sequenced material: PBMCs. The V call is TRBV12-3 or TRBV12-4, the J call TRBJ1-1, with a possible D match to TRBD1 (6 bases). The clonotype was recovered from a woman in her 40s with head and neck cancer. CDR3 coding DNA: TGTGCCAGCAGCCTAGGGGGGACCCCTGAAGCTTTCTTT. It yields the protein CASSLGGTPEAFF.